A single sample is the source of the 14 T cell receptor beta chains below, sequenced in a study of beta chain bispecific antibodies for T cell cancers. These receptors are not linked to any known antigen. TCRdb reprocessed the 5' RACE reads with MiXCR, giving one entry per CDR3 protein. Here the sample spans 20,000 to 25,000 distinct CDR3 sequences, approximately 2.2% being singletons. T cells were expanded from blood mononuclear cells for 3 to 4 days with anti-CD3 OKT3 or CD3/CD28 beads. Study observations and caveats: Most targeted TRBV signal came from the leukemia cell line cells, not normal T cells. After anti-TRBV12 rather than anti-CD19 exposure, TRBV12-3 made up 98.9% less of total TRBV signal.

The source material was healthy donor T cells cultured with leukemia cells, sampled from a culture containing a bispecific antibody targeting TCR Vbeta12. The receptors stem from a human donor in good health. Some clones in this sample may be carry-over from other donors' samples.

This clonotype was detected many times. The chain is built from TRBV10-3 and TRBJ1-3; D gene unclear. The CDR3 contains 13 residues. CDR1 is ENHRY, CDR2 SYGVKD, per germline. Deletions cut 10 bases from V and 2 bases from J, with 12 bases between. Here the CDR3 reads CATTPETGNTIYF. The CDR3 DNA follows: TGTGCCACGACACCGGAGACTGGAAACACCATATATTTT.

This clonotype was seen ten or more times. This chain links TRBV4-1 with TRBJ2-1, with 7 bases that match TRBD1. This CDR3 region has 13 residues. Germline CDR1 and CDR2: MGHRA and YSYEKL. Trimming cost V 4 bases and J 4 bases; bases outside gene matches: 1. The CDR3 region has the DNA TGCGCCAGCAGCCTGGGACAGTACAATGAGCAGTTCTTC. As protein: CASSLGQYNEQFF.

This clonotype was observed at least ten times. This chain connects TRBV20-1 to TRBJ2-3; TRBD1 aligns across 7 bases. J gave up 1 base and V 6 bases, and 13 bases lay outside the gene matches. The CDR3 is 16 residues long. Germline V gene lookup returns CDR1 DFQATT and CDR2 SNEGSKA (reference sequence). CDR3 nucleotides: TGCAGTGCCCACGGTAAGGGGGCCATGGGCACAGATACGCAGTATTTT. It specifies CSAHGKGAMGTDTQYF.

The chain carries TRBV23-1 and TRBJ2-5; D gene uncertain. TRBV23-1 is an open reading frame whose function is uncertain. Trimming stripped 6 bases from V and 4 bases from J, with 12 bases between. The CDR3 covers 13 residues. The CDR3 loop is CASSQDRTETQYF. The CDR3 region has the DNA TGCGCCAGCAGCCAGGACCGTACAGAGACCCAGTACTTC.

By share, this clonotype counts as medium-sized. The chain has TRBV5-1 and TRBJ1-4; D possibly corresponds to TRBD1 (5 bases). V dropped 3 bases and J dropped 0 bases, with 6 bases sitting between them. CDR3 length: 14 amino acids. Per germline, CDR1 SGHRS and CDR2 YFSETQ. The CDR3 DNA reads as TGCGCCAGCAGCTGGACAACAACTAATGAAAAACTGTTTTTT. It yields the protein CASSWTTTNEKLFF.

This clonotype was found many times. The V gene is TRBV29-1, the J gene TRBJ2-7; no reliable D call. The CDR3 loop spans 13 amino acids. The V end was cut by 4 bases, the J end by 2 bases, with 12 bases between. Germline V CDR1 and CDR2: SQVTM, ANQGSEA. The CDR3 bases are TGCAGCGTTGCGGCAGGTCTTACCTACGAGCAGTACTTC. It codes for CSVAAGLTYEQYF.

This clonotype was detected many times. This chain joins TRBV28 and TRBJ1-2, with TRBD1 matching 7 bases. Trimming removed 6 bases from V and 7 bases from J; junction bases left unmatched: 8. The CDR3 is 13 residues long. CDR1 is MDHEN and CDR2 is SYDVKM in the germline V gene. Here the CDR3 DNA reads TGTGCCAGCAGGCAAACAGGGGATGGTGGCTACACCTTC. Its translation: CASRQTGDGGYTF.

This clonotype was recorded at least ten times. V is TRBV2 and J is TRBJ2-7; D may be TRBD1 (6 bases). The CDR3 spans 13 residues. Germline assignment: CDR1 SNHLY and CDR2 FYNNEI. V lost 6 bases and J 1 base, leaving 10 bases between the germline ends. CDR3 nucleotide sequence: TGTGCCAGCAGCGACAGGTTATCCTACGAGCAGTACTTC. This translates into CASSDRLSYEQYF.

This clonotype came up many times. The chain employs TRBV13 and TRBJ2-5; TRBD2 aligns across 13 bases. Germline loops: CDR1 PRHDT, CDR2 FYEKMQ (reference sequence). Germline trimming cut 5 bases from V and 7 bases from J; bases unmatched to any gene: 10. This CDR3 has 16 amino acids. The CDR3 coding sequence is TGTGCCAGCAGCCCTTGGACTAGCGGGGGATTTGGGACCCAGTACTTC. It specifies CASSPWTSGGFGTQYF.

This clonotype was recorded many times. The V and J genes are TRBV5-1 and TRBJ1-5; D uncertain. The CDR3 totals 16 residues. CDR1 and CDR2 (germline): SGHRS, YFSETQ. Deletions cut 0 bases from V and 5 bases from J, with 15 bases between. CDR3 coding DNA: TGCGCCAGCAGCTTGGAAGGTACAAGCATGGATCAGCCCCAGCATTTT. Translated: CASSLEGTSMDQPQHF.

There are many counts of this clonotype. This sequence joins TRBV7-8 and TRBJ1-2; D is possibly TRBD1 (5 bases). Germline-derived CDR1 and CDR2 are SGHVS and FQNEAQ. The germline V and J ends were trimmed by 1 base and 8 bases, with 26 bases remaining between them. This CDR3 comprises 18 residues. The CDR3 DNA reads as TGTGCCAGCAGCTTAGAGGTCGGGGGAAACAGGCCCCCTCGGGGCTACACCTTC. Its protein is CASSLEVGGNRPPRGYTF.

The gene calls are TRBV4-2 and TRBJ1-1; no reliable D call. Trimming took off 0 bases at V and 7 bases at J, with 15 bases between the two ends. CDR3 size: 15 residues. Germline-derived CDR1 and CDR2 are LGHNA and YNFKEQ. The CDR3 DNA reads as TGTGCCAGCAGCCAAGAGGTGACCACAGCGCTTGAAGCTTTCTTT. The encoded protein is CASSQEVTTALEAFF.

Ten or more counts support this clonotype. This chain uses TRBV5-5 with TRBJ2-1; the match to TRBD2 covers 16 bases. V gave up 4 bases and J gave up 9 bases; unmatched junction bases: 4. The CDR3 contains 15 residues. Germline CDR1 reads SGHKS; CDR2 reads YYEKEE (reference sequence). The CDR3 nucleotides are TGTGCCAGCAGCGGGACTAGCGGGGGGGCAGGTGAGCAGTTCTTC. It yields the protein CASSGTSGGAGEQFF.

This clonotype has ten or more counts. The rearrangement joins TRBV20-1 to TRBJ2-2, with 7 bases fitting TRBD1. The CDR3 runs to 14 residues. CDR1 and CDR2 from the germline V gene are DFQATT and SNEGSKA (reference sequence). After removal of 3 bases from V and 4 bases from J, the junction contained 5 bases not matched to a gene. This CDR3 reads CSARTGWGTGELFF. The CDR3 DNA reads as TGCAGTGCTAGGACAGGGTGGGGCACCGGGGAGCTGTTTTTT.